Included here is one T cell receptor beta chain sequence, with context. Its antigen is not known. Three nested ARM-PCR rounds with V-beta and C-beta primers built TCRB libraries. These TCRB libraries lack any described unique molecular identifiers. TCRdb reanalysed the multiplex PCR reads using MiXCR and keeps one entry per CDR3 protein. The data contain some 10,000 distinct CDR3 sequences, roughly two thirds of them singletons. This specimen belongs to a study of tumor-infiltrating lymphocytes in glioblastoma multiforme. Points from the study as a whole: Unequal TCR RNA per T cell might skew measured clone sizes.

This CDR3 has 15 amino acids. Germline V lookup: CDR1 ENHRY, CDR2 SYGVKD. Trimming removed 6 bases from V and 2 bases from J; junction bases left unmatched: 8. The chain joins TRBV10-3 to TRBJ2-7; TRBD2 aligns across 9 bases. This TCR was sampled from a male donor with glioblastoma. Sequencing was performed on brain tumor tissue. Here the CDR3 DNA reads TGTGCCATCAGGGATAGCGGGAGCGGTACCTACGAGCAGTACTTC. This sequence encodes CAIRDSGSGTYEQYF.